This T cell receptor beta chain was profiled in a study of blood T cells in healthy people across ages. The study's findings and limits: Naive CD4+ cells and diversity were both higher in long-lived donors than in aged donors.

A second roughly 6 to 11 cycle PCR used barcoded and J-beta primers. Every cDNA molecule carried a tag from a template-switch adaptor bearing 12 random nucleotides. Using its own MiXCR run on the 5' RACE reads, TCRdb lists one record per CDR3 protein. The sample carries over 600,000 distinct CDR3 sequences, approximately 21% recorded once. Trimming took 5 bases from V and 5 from J, leaving 12 bases between them. This CDR3 is built from 13 residues. Germline CDR1 and CDR2: MNHNS and SASEGT. Many counts were recorded for this clonotype. Its specificity is unknown. This clonotype originated in a man aged 65-85 years in good health. The material sequenced was blood. V gene TRBV6-1 combines with J gene TRBJ2-5, with D possibly being TRBD1 (6 bases). The CDR3 is CASSSWGRETQYF. CDR3 sequence (DNA): TGTGCCAGCAGTTCGTGGGGGCGGGAGACCCAGTACTTC.